This T cell receptor (beta chain) was documented in a study of Ad26.COV2.S vaccination and SARS-CoV-2 variants. Study-wide findings and caveats: Higher spike-specific TCR breadth was found in vaccine recipients than in placebo recipients.

With regard to this clone: Antigen specificity is unknown.

Treatment defined: around 19 received Ad26.COV2.S at low or high dose, single or two shots; about 5 received placebo; per-sample allocation not given. Sampling happened 63 days after the first vaccine or placebo injection. The CDR3 length is 16 residues. Germline V gene data show CDR1 as SGHNT and CDR2 as YENEEA. Trimming cost V 1 base and J 6 bases; bases outside gene matches: 9. Generated by immunoSEQ multiplex PCR, the TCRdb table keeps only in-frame clones and is missing some. The sample has approximately 280,000 clones, about 90% seen once. Sample: peripheral blood, taken in a trial of Ad26.COV2.S vaccine versus placebo. This clonotype was obtained from a person aged 18-65 years who received the Ad26.COV2.S COVID-19 vaccine or a placebo. This rearrangement joins TRBV11-3 to TRBJ2-1; 7 nucleotides match TRBD1. The CDR3 DNA sequence: TGTGCCAGCAGCTTAGGGGTCGGGACAGTACCCAATGAGCAGTTCTTC. This gives the protein CASSLGVGTVPNEQFF.